A selection of T cell receptor beta chains follows, all from one sample in a study of CD8 T cells in ankylosing spondylitis. One entry per CDR3 protein, called by TCRdb with MiXCR from the 5' RACE reads. The sample yields about 540,000 distinct CDR3 sequences, about 13% seen once. The sequenced sample was blood, either unsorted or a sorted T cell fraction (not recorded which). Receptors originate from a male donor with ankylosing spondylitis. Each CDR3 is given with its conserved first and last residue. A D gene is named only where the DNA matches it firmly.

D: .; J: TRBJ2-1; V: TRBV11-1; CDR3: CASSPGVAGNEQFF
D: .; J: TRBJ2-7; V: TRBV12-3/TRBV12-4; CDR3: CASSFFSGEQYF
D: .; J: TRBJ2-1; V: TRBV24-1; CDR3: CATSSDNGPYNEQFF
D: .; J: TRBJ2-3; V: TRBV2; CDR3: CASRRQADTQYF
D: TRBD2; J: TRBJ2-2; V: TRBV15; CDR3: CATSLGLAGVNAGELFF
D: TRBD2; J: TRBJ2-5; V: TRBV24-1; CDR3: CATSDPAGVRETQYF
D: .; J: TRBJ1-2; V: TRBV7-9; CDR3: CASSLALTGANYGYTF
D: .; J: TRBJ1-5; V: TRBV5-6; CDR3: CASSLWGVGNQPQHF
D: TRBD1; J: TRBJ1-1; V: TRBV12-3/TRBV12-4; CDR3: CASSLALVPWQGVYERTEAFF
D: .; J: TRBJ2-2; V: TRBV11-2; CDR3: CASRLTWGNTGELFF
D: TRBD2; J: TRBJ2-2; V: TRBV20-1; CDR3: CSALPGLDTGELFF
D: .; J: TRBJ2-6; V: TRBV24-1; CDR3: CAVSPTGLKVLTF
D: .; J: TRBJ2-3; V: TRBV7-2; CDR3: CASSLAPDRFLDTQYF
D: TRBD1; J: TRBJ2-5; V: TRBV28; CDR3: CASSFSTGGGQETQYF
D: TRBD1; J: TRBJ2-3; V: TRBV7-6; CDR3: CASSPTGGLGDTQYF
D: TRBD1; J: TRBJ2-5; V: TRBV5-1; CDR3: CASGWTGGQETQYF
D: TRBD2; J: TRBJ2-1; V: TRBV15; CDR3: CATSRDALAGGFRIF
D: TRBD1; J: TRBJ1-1; V: TRBV7-9; CDR3: CASSWGQGTFTEAFF
D: TRBD2; J: TRBJ2-1; V: TRBV20-1; CDR3: CSAPIPGLAGYNEQFF
D: TRBD1; J: TRBJ1-5; V: TRBV29-1; CDR3: CSVDGQGGQPQHF
D: .; J: TRBJ1-4; V: TRBV27; CDR3: CASSPILGGFGEKLFF
D: .; J: TRBJ2-1; V: TRBV20-1; CDR3: CSARTGAEQFF
D: .; J: TRBJ2-4; V: TRBV20-1; CDR3: CSGEAKNIQYF
D: .; J: TRBJ2-2; V: TRBV5-1; CDR3: CASSLRTSNTGELFF
D: .; J: TRBJ1-5; V: TRBV20-1; CDR3: CSAVGQSSNQPQHF
D: .; J: TRBJ2-1; V: TRBV12-3/TRBV12-4; CDR3: CAQTAGVGSNEQFF
D: .; J: TRBJ2-1; V: TRBV5-1; CDR3: CASSLEMRESDEQFF
D: TRBD2; J: TRBJ2-1; V: TRBV6-5; CDR3: CATVTAGGGSYNEQFF
D: TRBD2; J: TRBJ2-5; V: TRBV5-1; CDR3: CASSLAVAGLRGQETQYF
D: .; J: TRBJ2-3; V: TRBV29-1; CDR3: CSVRLAGTDTQYF
D: TRBD2; J: TRBJ2-1; V: TRBV12-3/TRBV12-4; CDR3: CASRPGLAGVEQFF
D: .; J: TRBJ2-1; V: TRBV5-1; CDR3: CASSLNPRGLGGNEQFF
D: .; J: TRBJ2-1; V: TRBV3-1; CDR3: CASSRSVTPYNEQFF
D: .; J: TRBJ2-4; V: TRBV7-2; CDR3: CASSSDRGENIQYF
D: .; J: TRBJ1-5; V: TRBV4-1; CDR3: CASSQERGAQPQHF
D: .; J: TRBJ2-5; V: TRBV12-3/TRBV12-4; CDR3: CASMVRGGQETQYF
D: .; J: TRBJ2-1; V: TRBV29-1; CDR3: CSGGSVYNEQFF
D: .; J: TRBJ2-7; V: TRBV20-1; CDR3: CSARSQTGEQYF
D: TRBD2; J: TRBJ2-3; V: TRBV12-3/TRBV12-4; CDR3: CASKTSGRTDTQYF
D: TRBD1; J: TRBJ2-7; V: TRBV5-1; CDR3: CASSLGDSRYEQYF
D: .; J: TRBJ2-5; V: TRBV3-1; CDR3: CASSPPGRGETQYF
D: TRBD2; J: TRBJ2-3; V: TRBV20-1; CDR3: CSAGTSALTDTQYF
D: .; J: TRBJ1-3; V: TRBV12-3/TRBV12-4; CDR3: CASSFFSGNTIYF
D: .; J: TRBJ2-1; V: TRBV18; CDR3: CASSPTLNYNEQFF
D: TRBD2; J: TRBJ2-5; V: TRBV20-1; CDR3: CSATTGTSGYQETQYF
D: TRBD1; J: TRBJ2-1; V: TRBV24-1; CDR3: CATSDPGQGYEQFF
D: TRBD1; J: TRBJ2-6; V: TRBV4-2; CDR3: CASSHRTGPDVLTF
D: .; J: TRBJ1-1; V: TRBV7-2; CDR3: CASSLGGGGTEAFF
D: .; J: TRBJ2-3; V: TRBV4-1; CDR3: CASSQGVSLDTQYF
D: TRBD2; J: TRBJ2-1; V: TRBV6-4; CDR3: CASSVGLAEYNEQFF
D: TRBD1; J: TRBJ1-1; V: TRBV2; CDR3: CASSRQGGTDTEAFF
D: .; J: TRBJ1-3; V: TRBV5-1; CDR3: CASSPLGESGNTIYF
D: .; J: TRBJ1-2; V: TRBV20-1; CDR3: CSANRGVNYGYTF